Each of the 28 T cell receptor beta chains below was sequenced from the same sample in a study of radiation and T cells in renal cell carcinoma (dated by TCRdb to the early 2020s). In light of the paper, this sample's time point label describes: baseline pretreatment blood. The treatment or condition label, read with the paper, signifies: 15 Gy SBRT to primary tumor, nephrectomy 4 weeks later. The library relied on the immunoSEQ multiplex PCR assay. As stored in TCRdb, this immuneACCESS dataset retains in-frame rearrangements with V and J assigned. A fraction of the clones does not appear; measured against another copy, unresolved V genes explain less than half of the discrepancy, and the remainder lacks a known reason. The sample contains about 140,000 clones, over 80% of them found a single time. Under 30% of the sample is in the top ten clones. Source: blood, taken from a patient whose treatment included radiotherapy and nephrectomy. These receptors came from a woman in her forties or fifties with renal cell carcinoma.

The chain is built from TRBV4-3 and TRBJ2-7, with a tentative D call TRBD1 (6 bases). In germline, CDR1 is LGHNA, CDR2 YSLEER. With 6 bases removed from V and 0 bases from J, the gap between germline ends came to 15 bases. This CDR3 has 15 residues. DNA of the CDR3: TGCGCCAGCAGTAAGGACAGTATAAACTCCTACGAGCAGTACTTC. Translated: CASSKDSINSYEQYF.

As for this clone: An end of the junction differs from the germline gene, which may be a read error. J is TRBJ1-3 and V is TRBV5-4; TRBD1 matches 9 bases. Per germline, CDR1 SGHNT and CDR2 YYREEE (reference sequence). The CDR3 totals 16 residues. The CDR3 DNA sequence: TGCGCCAGCAGCCAAGCTGGGACAGGGATAAGAAACACCATATATTTT. Amino acids: CASSQAGTGIRNTIYF.

This clone was observed a few times. This sequence joins TRBV9 and TRBJ1-5; D call uncertain. Germline values: CDR1 SGDLS, CDR2 YYNGEE. The CDR3 extends over 13 amino acids. Trimming removed 0 bases from V and 4 bases from J, with 5 bases in between. CDR3 sequence: CASSVAENQPQHF. The CDR3 nucleotides are TGTGCCAGCAGCGTAGCTGAAAATCAGCCCCAGCATTTT. The full variable domain, with the rest looked up from reference TRBV9 and TRBJ1-5, is DSGVTQTPKHLITATGQRVTLRCSPRSGDLSVYWYQQSLDQGLQFLIQYYNGEERAKGNILERFSAQQFPDLHSELNLSSLELGDSALYFCASSVAENQPQHFGDGTRLSIL.

The V call is TRBV5-1, the J call TRBJ2-1; D gene unclear. Germline V CDR1 and CDR2: SGHRS, YFSETQ. The CDR3 is 13 amino acids. Between the trimmed V and J ends, which lost 0 bases and 8 bases, there was a span of 9 bases. The CDR3 coding sequence is TGCGCCAGCAGCTTGGAATCCTGGGATGAGCAGTTCTTC. Translated: CASSLESWDEQFF.

The chain links TRBV7-8 to TRBJ1-5, with 8 bases identical to TRBD1. The CDR3 is 15 amino acids. Germline values: CDR1 SGHVS, CDR2 FQNEAQ. Unmatched junction bases numbered 4, after V lost 1 base and J lost 5 bases. CDR3 protein: CASSLDLTGDQPQHF. Written as DNA, the CDR3 is TGTGCCAGCAGCTTAGATTTGACAGGGGATCAGCCCCAGCATTTT.

The chain joins TRBV5-4 to TRBJ1-1; TRBD1 matches at 8 bases. Germline V gives CDR1 SGHNT, CDR2 YYREEE (reference sequence). Trimming cost V 5 bases and J 1 base; bases outside gene matches: 1. The CDR3 consists of 13 residues. The DNA of the CDR3 is TGTGCCAGCAGAGGGACAGGGAACACTGAAGCTTTCTTT. It translates to CASRGTGNTEAFF.

The V and J genes are TRBV5-1 and TRBJ2-5; 16 nucleotides match TRBD2. J gave up 4 bases and V 4 bases, and 7 bases lay outside the gene matches. The CDR3 length is 17 residues. Germline V gene sequence: CDR1 SGHRS, CDR2 YFSETQ. CDR3 region: CASSAGLAGGLRETQYF. The CDR3, as DNA: TGCGCCAGCAGCGCGGGACTAGCGGGGGGGCTCCGAGAGACCCAGTACTTC.

This sequence joins TRBV15 and TRBJ2-2, with no clear D. Germline loops: CDR1 LNHNV, CDR2 YYDKDF (reference sequence). The length of the CDR3 is 13 residues. V was clipped by 0 bases and J by 8 bases, with 7 bases between them. The CDR3: CATSRDFVGELFF. As DNA, the CDR3 is TGTGCCACCAGCAGAGACTTCGTAGGGGAGCTGTTTTTT.

The J gene is TRBJ2-3, the V gene TRBV9, with D hard to call. Germline CDR1 and CDR2: SGDLS and YYNGEE. The CDR3 has 13 amino acids. Trimming cost V 3 bases and J 6 bases, with 11 bases left between them. CDR3: CASSERLLDTQYF. CDR3 in DNA: TGTGCCAGCAGCGAGAGACTCCTGGATACGCAGTATTTT.

This sequence joins TRBV5-1 and TRBJ2-3, with a possible D match to TRBD1 (6 bases). This CDR3 is 15 amino acids long. Germline V gives CDR1 SGHRS, CDR2 YFSETQ. Trimming left V 3 bases short and J 2 bases short, with 13 bases between. CDR3 protein: CASSSGQPDTDTQYF. The CDR3 nucleotides read TGCGCCAGCAGCTCCGGACAGCCTGACACAGATACGCAGTATTTT.

The chain links TRBV30 to TRBJ2-1; tentatively, D is TRBD2 (5 bases). This CDR3 region has 11 residues. From germline, CDR1 is GTSNPN and CDR2 SVGIG (reference sequence). Trimming shortened V by 0 bases and J by 12 bases, and 9 bases separated the two germline ends. CDR3 coding DNA: TGTGCCTGGAGTGTAGCTGAGGGGCAGTTCTTC. Its translation: CAWSVAEGQFF.

The chain couples TRBV7-2 to TRBJ2-3, with 8 bases matching TRBD2. The CDR3 length is 17 residues. Germline V CDR1 and CDR2: SGHTA, FQGNSA. V shed 8 bases and J 1 base; nucleotides not matched to a gene: 14. The CDR3 is CASGQRRGRGGTDTQYF. The CDR3 DNA follows: TGTGCCAGCGGACAAAGAAGAGGGCGGGGGGGCACAGATACGCAGTATTTT.

Concerning this clone itself: A read error may account for a junction end that differs from germline. The J gene is TRBJ2-1, the V gene TRBV30, with a tentative D call TRBD2 (6 bases). The germline CDR1 and CDR2 sequences are GTSNPN and SVGIG (reference sequence). This CDR3 contains 11 residues. CDR3 sequence (DNA): TGTGCCAGGAGGGGATACAATGAGCAGTTCTTC. This translates into CARRGYNEQFF.

This sequence joins TRBV28 and TRBJ1-3, with D perhaps TRBD1 (5 bases). The CDR3 is 15 residues long. V was cut by 10 bases and J by 0 bases, with 16 bases left in between. CDR1 MDHEN and CDR2 SYDVKM come from the germline V gene. The CDR3 here is CATLGGEDSGNTIYF. The DNA for the CDR3 is TGTGCCACCCTCGGGGGGGAAGACTCTGGAAACACCATATATTTT. The variable domain in full, with the rest retrieved from reference TRBV28 and TRBJ1-3, is DVKVTQSSRYLVKRTGEKVFLECVQDMDHENMFWYRQDPGLGLRLIYFSYDVKMKEKGDIPEGYSVSREKKERFSLILESASTNQTSMYLCATLGGEDSGNTIYFGEGSWLTVV.

The chain recombines TRBV25-1 with TRBJ1-4; 9 nucleotides match TRBD1. Looked up from germline, CDR1 is MGHDK and CDR2 is SYGVNS. The CDR3 loop spans 17 amino acids. V was clipped by 2 bases and J by 8 bases; unmatched bases: 12. CDR3 sequence reads: CASSEMRVGQGKEKLFF. The CDR3 DNA sequence: TGTGCCAGCAGTGAAATGAGGGTGGGACAGGGAAAGGAAAAACTGTTTTTT.

This chain joins TRBV19 and TRBJ1-5, with a weak D call TRBD1 (5 bases). The CDR3 spans 14 residues. Germline-derived CDR1 and CDR2 are LNHDA and SQIVND (reference sequence). Trimming removed 4 bases from V and 7 bases from J, with 14 bases in between. The chain's CDR3 is CASSSSAGYQPQHF. In DNA form, the CDR3 reads TGTGCCAGTAGTAGTTCGGCAGGGTACCAGCCCCAGCATTTT.

Remarks on this clone: Other DNA variants within this sample encode the same CDR3. The chain employs TRBV6-5 and TRBJ2-3; 7 nucleotides agree with TRBD2. The junction had 1 base not matched to a gene; V was cut back by 0 bases and J by 4 bases. CDR3 length: 14 residues. The V gene's germline CDR1 is MNHEY and CDR2 SVGAGI. Here the CDR3 DNA reads TGTGCCAGCAGTTACTCTCGGGGGGCAGATACGCAGTATTTT. This codes for CASSYSRGADTQYF.

This chain joins TRBV10-3 and TRBJ2-4; D is undetermined. CDR1 and CDR2 from the germline V gene are ENHRY and SYGVKD. The CDR3 extends over 14 amino acids. The ends were cut back, 2 bases at V and 10 bases at J, with 15 bases in the middle. The CDR3 DNA reads TGTGCCATCAGTGAGACTCCCCAGACGGCAATTCAGTACTTC. Translating gives CAISETPQTAIQYF.

This chain uses TRBV5-6 with TRBJ2-7; D gene unclear. Germline loops: CDR1 SGHDT, CDR2 YYEEEE. The length of the CDR3 is 12 residues. V lost 2 bases, J lost 3 bases, and 6 bases lay in between. This CDR3 reads CASSLWDYEQYF. For the CDR3, the DNA is TGTGCCAGCAGCTTATGGGACTACGAGCAGTACTTC. Together with reference TRBV5-6 and TRBJ2-7, the CDR3 gives the full variable domain: DAGVTQSPTHLIKTRGQQVTLRCSPKSGHDTVSWYQQALGQGPQFIFQYYEEEERQRGNFPDRFSGHQFPNYSSELNVNALLLGDSALYLCASSLWDYEQYFGPGTRLTVT.

The V gene is TRBV4-1, the J gene TRBJ2-3; D is uncertain. This CDR3 contains 13 residues. Per germline, CDR1 MGHRA and CDR2 YSYEKL. Trimming took 4 bases from V and 2 from J, leaving 7 bases between them. DNA of the CDR3: TGCGCCAGCAGCCTACGCGACACAGATACGCAGTATTTT. This translates into CASSLRDTDTQYF.

This CDR3 reads CASSFSTSGRGGSSYEQYF. CDR3 coding DNA: TGTGCCAGCAGCTTCTCCACTAGCGGGAGAGGGGGGAGCTCCTACGAGCAGTACTTC. The chain couples TRBV7-9 to TRBJ2-7, with 11 bases that match TRBD2. Germline CDR1 SEHNR, CDR2 FQNEAQ (reference sequence). This CDR3 spans 19 amino acids. The V segment lost 3 bases and the J segment 0 bases; nucleotides outside the gene matches: 13.

The chain joins TRBV4-3 to TRBJ2-3; 10 bases map to TRBD2. The V and J ends lost 1 base and 0 bases, in that order; junction bases with no gene match: 4. The CDR3 runs 17 residues. From germline, CDR1 is LGHNA and CDR2 YSLEER. Here the CDR3 DNA reads TGCGCCAGCAGCCAAGGGCTAGCGGGGGCCAGCACAGATACGCAGTATTTT. It codes for CASSQGLAGASTDTQYF.

V and J are TRBV2 and TRBJ2-1; D may be TRBD2 (6 bases). Germline V gene lookup returns CDR1 SNHLY and CDR2 FYNNEI. V gave up 8 bases and J gave up 5 bases, with 13 bases separating them. There are 13 residues in the CDR3. The CDR3 reads CASGRGLDNEQFF. CDR3 in DNA: TGTGCCAGCGGGCGGGGTCTGGACAATGAGCAGTTCTTC.

The chain couples TRBV7-9 to TRBJ2-1; D perhaps matches TRBD1 (6 bases). The V gene's germline CDR1 is SEHNR and CDR2 FQNEAQ (reference sequence). V lost 6 bases and J 7 bases, leaving 13 bases between the germline ends. CDR3 length equals 13 residues. CDR3 in DNA: TGTGCCAGCAGGTTCGCACAGGGTAATGAGCAGTTCTTC. It yields the protein CASRFAQGNEQFF.

In DNA, the CDR3 is TGTGCCAGCTTAAAGCGGGGACACACAGATACGCAGTATTTT. It translates to CASLKRGHTDTQYF. The gene calls are TRBV27 and TRBJ2-3; D might be TRBD2 (7 bases). Germline V gives CDR1 MNHEY, CDR2 SMNVEV (reference sequence). The germline V and J ends were trimmed by 8 bases and 2 bases, with 14 bases remaining between them. The CDR3 is 14 amino acids.

This chain links TRBV9 with TRBJ1-2; D possibly corresponds to TRBD1 (5 bases). V was shortened by 0 bases and J by 4 bases, with 13 bases between the two germline ends. The CDR3 runs 15 residues. Germline V gene lookup returns CDR1 SGDLS and CDR2 YYNGEE. In DNA form, the CDR3 reads TGTGCCAGCAGCGTAGGAGGGGACGCGAGCTATGGCTACACCTTC. This encodes CASSVGGDASYGYTF.

This rearrangement joins TRBV28 to TRBJ1-5; 8 bases map to TRBD1. Germline CDR1 reads MDHEN; CDR2 reads SYDVKM. There are 15 residues in the CDR3. V was pared by 6 bases and J by 0 bases, with 4 bases of the junction left unmatched. CDR3 in DNA: TGTGCCAGCAGACAGACAGGGGTTAGCAATCAGCCCCAGCATTTT. It encodes CASRQTGVSNQPQHF. Complete variable domain (other parts from reference TRBV28 and TRBJ1-5): DVKVTQSSRYLVKRTGEKVFLECVQDMDHENMFWYRQDPGLGLRLIYFSYDVKMKEKGDIPEGYSVSREKKERFSLILESASTNQTSMYLCASRQTGVSNQPQHFGDGTRLSIL.

This sequence joins TRBV5-6 and TRBJ2-4; D not resolved. Trimming took 4 bases from V and 11 from J, leaving 13 bases between them. Germline V gene data show CDR1 as SGHDT and CDR2 as YYEEEE. The CDR3 totals 12 residues. CDR3 sequence reads: CASSVDGILQYF. The CDR3 region has the DNA TGTGCCAGCAGCGTGGACGGAATTCTTCAGTACTTC.